This T cell receptor beta chain came from a study of T-cell reconstitution after alpha-beta-depleted transplantation in children. Unique molecular identifiers were incorporated into the prepared TCRbeta library. One entry per CDR3 protein results from TCRdb running MiXCR on the PCR reads. This sample has hundreds of thousands of distinct CDR3 sequences, with 18% found just once. This CDR3 has 15 residues. V dropped 3 bases and J dropped 3; count of bases not matched to a gene: 6. Germline CDR1 reads SGDLS; CDR2 reads YYNGEE. The sample here was PBMCs from the stem cell graft donor, taken from the stem cell graft. The receptor was isolated from a human donor who donated a stem cell graft to a child with acute lymphoblastic leukemia. The J gene is TRBJ2-7, the V gene TRBV9; 10 bases fit TRBD2. The CDR3 loop reads CASSAGTSEGYEQYF. CDR3 DNA sequence: TGTGCCAGCAGCGCCGGGACTAGCGAGGGCTACGAGCAGTACTTC. Based on the CDR3 plus reference TRBV9 and TRBJ2-7, the full variable domain is DSGVTQTPKHLITATGQRVTLRCSPRSGDLSVYWYQQSLDQGLQFLIQYYNGEERAKGNILERFSAQQFPDLHSELNLSSLELGDSALYFCASSAGTSEGYEQYFGPGTRLTVT.